A selection of T cell receptor beta chains follows, all from one sample in a study of cytomegalovirus exposure and HLA in healthy donors. The protocol was immunoSEQ multiplex PCR, while the TCRdb copy is restricted to in-frame clones and leaves out a portion. The sample comprises fewer than 150,000 clones, about 78% of which are singletons, and approximately 1.2% rests with the top ten. The material sequenced was PBMCs. These receptors came from a man in his forties or fifties in good health and CMV-seronegative. Both conserved end residues are part of each CDR3. A D gene is named only where the DNA matches it firmly. Expanded clones are given a class, and other clones once, few, many or no size at all.

NA	TRBV11-2	NA	TRBJ2-7	CASSAQTGLEQYF	TGTGCCAGCAGCGCGCAAACAGGGCTCGAGCAGTACTTC
few	TRBV2	TRBD1	TRBJ1-1	CASSSTGENTEAFF	TGTGCCAGCAGTTCGACAGGGGAGAACACTGAAGCTTTCTTT
once	TRBV15	TRBD2	TRBJ2-3	CATSRDRTSGTRTDTQYF	TGTGCCACCAGCAGAGATCGGACTAGCGGGACTCGCACAGATACGCAGTATTTT
NA	TRBV19	NA	TRBJ2-2	CASSIGFKRSNTGELFF	TGTGCCAGTAGTATAGGCTTCAAGCGGTCCAACACCGGGGAGCTGTTTTTT
NA	TRBV6-6	NA	TRBJ1-4	CASRRGTNEKLFF	TGTGCCAGCAGAAGGGGGACAAATGAAAAACTGTTTTTT
NA	TRBV30	NA	TRBJ1-2	CAWSRDRPYGYTF	TGTGCCTGGAGTCGTGACAGGCCCTATGGCTACACCTTC
NA	TRBV15	TRBD2	TRBJ2-1	CATSRGTSGRNEQFF	TGTGCCACCAGCAGAGGGACTAGCGGGAGAAATGAGCAGTTCTTC
few	TRBV10-1	TRBD2	TRBJ2-1	CASSESVLAGVGVGYEQFF	TGCGCCAGCAGTGAGTCCGTGCTAGCGGGAGTAGGAGTGGGATATGAGCAGTTCTTC
NA	TRBV29-1	TRBD2	TRBJ2-7	CSVDLAGRPYEQYF	TGCAGCGTGGACTTAGCGGGCAGGCCCTACGAGCAGTACTTC
NA	TRBV5-1	NA	TRBJ2-2	CASSLGDNTGELFF	TGCGCCAGCAGCTTGGGAGATAACACCGGGGAGCTGTTTTTT
NA	TRBV6-6	TRBD1	TRBJ2-2	CASSPDRGQTGELFF	TGTGCCAGCAGCCCCGACAGGGGGCAAACCGGGGAGCTGTTTTTT
NA	TRBV18	TRBD1	TRBJ2-4	CASSHRAETGNLAKNIQYF	TGTGCCAGCTCTCACAGGGCCGAGACAGGGAATCTAGCCAAAAACATTCAGTACTTC
NA	TRBV7-8	NA	TRBJ1-1	CASSLDLMGATEAFF	TGTGCCAGCAGCTTAGACTTGATGGGGGCCACTGAAGCTTTCTTT
few	TRBV28	NA	TRBJ1-2	CASSFSEVYGYTF	TGTGCCAGCAGTTTCTCAGAAGTCTATGGCTACACCTTC
many	TRBV5-1	TRBD1	TRBJ2-7	CASSLKGTGDVEQYF	TGCGCCAGCAGCTTGAAGGGGACAGGGGATGTCGAGCAGTACTTC
NA	TRBV27	NA	TRBJ2-7	CASSWRGATHEQYF	TGTGCCAGCAGTTGGCGCGGCGCGACCCACGAGCAGTACTTC
NA	TRBV10-3	NA	TRBJ2-7	CAIRGQPSYEQYF	TGTGCCATCAGGGGACAACCATCCTACGAGCAGTACTTC
once	TRBV11-2	NA	TRBJ2-3	CASSPSGSTDTQYF	TGTGCCAGCAGCCCAAGCGGGAGCACAGATACGCAGTATTTT
NA	TRBV11-3	TRBD2	TRBJ2-2	CASSLSGTSTDTGELFF	TGTGCCAGCAGCCTGTCCGGGACTAGTACCGACACCGGGGAGCTGTTTTTT
NA	TRBV28	NA	TRBJ1-5	CASRMTGRGNQPQHF	TGTGCCAGCAGGATGACAGGCCGGGGCAATCAGCCCCAGCATTTT
NA	TRBV6-6	NA	TRBJ2-3	CASSYSRGITDTQYF	TGTGCCAGCAGTTACAGTCGGGGGATCACAGATACGCAGTATTTT
few	TRBV6-5	TRBD1	TRBJ2-3	CAIAPRQGATDTQYF	TGTGCCATCGCGCCGAGACAGGGCGCCACAGATACGCAGTATTTT
NA	TRBV2	NA	TRBJ1-5	CASSEGVGQPQHF	TGTGCCAGCAGTGAAGGAGTCGGTCAGCCCCAGCATTTT
NA	TRBV4-1	NA	TRBJ2-1	CASSRAPGDYNEQFF	TGCGCCAGCAGCCGGGCCCCGGGAGATTACAATGAGCAGTTCTTC
NA	TRBV19	TRBD1	TRBJ2-3	CASSRDRIGTDTQYF	TGTGCCAGTAGTCGGGACAGGATAGGTACAGATACGCAGTATTTT
NA	TRBV28	NA	TRBJ1-1	CASSLSTEAFF	TGTGCCAGCAGTCTGAGTACTGAAGCTTTCTTT
NA	TRBV27	TRBD1	TRBJ1-1	CASSSGQGWTEAFF	TGTGCCAGCAGTTCAGGACAGGGATGGACTGAAGCTTTCTTT
NA	TRBV7-9	TRBD1	TRBJ1-4	CASSAFTDRGDEKLFF	TGTGCCAGCAGCGCTTTCACCGACAGGGGGGACGAAAAACTGTTTTTT
NA	TRBV5-1	NA	TRBJ2-1	CASSYFILGAGRGDEQFF	TGCGCCAGCAGCTATTTTATCTTGGGTGCGGGCAGGGGCGATGAGCAGTTCTTC
NA	TRBV5-1	TRBD2	TRBJ2-7	CASSPGTSGSSKEYF	TGCGCCAGCAGCCCCGGGACTAGCGGGAGTAGTAAGGAGTACTTC
NA	TRBV5-1	TRBD2	TRBJ2-5	CASRETSGRAWETQYF	TGCGCCAGCAGAGAGACTAGCGGGAGGGCCTGGGAGACCCAGTACTTC
NA	TRBV18	TRBD1	TRBJ2-1	CASSLTGTGDINEQFF	TGTGCCAGCTCACTCACCGGGACAGGGGATATCAATGAGCAGTTCTTC
NA	TRBV5-1	NA	TRBJ2-3	CASSFGGQTLNTDTQYF	TGCGCCAGCAGCTTTGGGGGACAAACTCTTAACACAGATACGCAGTATTTT
NA	TRBV9	TRBD1	TRBJ1-2	CASSVVGGNYGYTF	TGTGCCAGCAGCGTAGTAGGGGGCAACTATGGCTACACCTTC
NA	TRBV6-5	NA	TRBJ1-2	CASSRRGGYGYTF	TGTGCCAGCAGCCGACGCGGGGGCTATGGCTACACCTTC
NA	TRBV6-6	NA	TRBJ2-7	CASSNQGGDEQYF	TGTGCCAGCAGCAACCAGGGGGGCGACGAGCAGTACTTC
NA	TRBV9	NA	TRBJ1-5	CASSTETDQPQHF	TGTGCCAGCAGCACGGAGACAGATCAGCCCCAGCATTTT
once	TRBV6-1	NA	TRBJ2-1	CASKVGASSYNEQFF	TGTGCCAGCAAAGTAGGAGCGAGCTCCTACAATGAGCAGTTCTTC
NA	TRBV14	NA	TRBJ1-1	CASRVQSNTEAFF	TGTGCCAGCCGGGTCCAGTCGAACACTGAAGCTTTCTTT
few	TRBV4-3	NA	TRBJ1-4	CASSQEVREKLFF	TGCGCCAGCAGCCAAGAGGTCCGGGAAAAACTGTTTTTT
NA	TRBV7-9	TRBD2	TRBJ2-1	CASSPPGGGNSYNEQFF	TGTGCCAGCAGCCCCCCGGGAGGGGGAAACTCCTACAATGAGCAGTTCTTC
NA	TRBV28	NA	TRBJ2-7	CASSFPRQGAGSGRAYEQYF	TGTGCCAGCAGTTTCCCCCGACAGGGGGCAGGTAGCGGGAGGGCCTACGAGCAGTACTTC
few	TRBV6-5	NA	TRBJ1-1	CASRGGTEAFF	TGTGCCAGCAGGGGGGGCACTGAAGCTTTCTTT
NA	TRBV29-1	NA	TRBJ1-1	CSARTGQGNTEAFF	TGCAGCGCTCGAACAGGGCAAGGTAACACTGAAGCTTTCTTT